These 7 T cell receptor beta chains originate from one sample sequenced in a study of blood T cell repertoires in COVID-19. Assay: immunoSEQ multiplex PCR; the TCRdb copy retains only in-frame clones and omits some. Among some 14,000 clones listed, about four fifths were seen once. Sequences were obtained from peripheral blood. These receptors were collected from a man aged 45 to 65 with active COVID-19.

The J gene is TRBJ2-2, the V gene TRBV6-5; D unclear. The germline V gene has CDR1 MNHEY and CDR2 SVGAGI. Trimming removed 5 bases from V and 0 bases from J, with 10 bases in between. The CDR3 extends over 15 amino acids. The CDR3 nucleotides are TGTGCCAGCAGTCACAGAGAACCGAACACCGGGGAGCTGTTTTTT. This codes for CASSHREPNTGELFF.

This rearrangement joins TRBV6-2 or TRBV6-3 to TRBJ2-3; TRBD2 aligns across 14 bases. This CDR3 region has 18 residues. Germline V gene data show CDR1 as MNHEY and CDR2 as SVGEGT. The trim removed 6 bases at V and 4 bases at J, leaving 12 bases unmatched. The CDR3, as DNA: TGTGCCAGCAGCCCTACCCGACTAGCGGGAGGGCCATCAGATACGCAGTATTTT. Translated, it gives CASSPTRLAGGPSDTQYF.

The chain is built from TRBV4-1 and TRBJ2-5, with TRBD1 matching 8 bases. Germline V gene data show CDR1 as MGHRA and CDR2 as YSYEKL. The length of the CDR3 is 15 residues. V was clipped by 1 base and J by 1 base; unmatched bases: 2. Written as DNA, the CDR3 is TGCGCCAGCAGCCAAGGGACAGGGTCCCAAGAGACCCAGTACTTC. Translating gives CASSQGTGSQETQYF.

The gene calls are TRBV19 and TRBJ1-2, with a tentative D call TRBD1 (6 bases). Per germline, CDR1 LNHDA and CDR2 SQIVND (reference sequence). Trimming took 7 bases from V and 3 from J, leaving 18 bases between them. The CDR3 has 15 residues. The CDR3 sequence: CASMGPQGRYYGYTF. The DNA of the CDR3 is TGTGCCAGTATGGGGCCCCAGGGGCGATACTATGGCTACACCTTC.

The chain carries TRBV19 and TRBJ2-1, with 11 bases lining up with TRBD2. There are 16 residues in the CDR3. The germline gives CDR1 LNHDA, CDR2 SQIVND (reference sequence). Germline trimming cut 5 bases from V and 4 bases from J; bases unmatched to any gene: 7. The CDR3 protein is CASSVAGGTRYNEQFF. In nucleotides, the CDR3 is TGTGCCAGTAGTGTAGCGGGAGGGACTAGATACAATGAGCAGTTCTTC.

The chain uses TRBV29-1 and TRBJ1-2, with 9 nucleotides matching TRBD1. From germline, CDR1 is SQVTM and CDR2 ANQGSEA. V lost 0 bases and J lost 9; bases outside the gene matches: 5. This CDR3 has 13 amino acids. CDR3 amino acids: CSVEDPDRGSYTF. DNA for the CDR3: TGCAGCGTTGAAGATCCCGACAGGGGGAGCTACACCTTC.

The rearrangement joins TRBV7-6 to TRBJ2-3; 8 bases align to TRBD2. The V segment lost 5 bases and the J segment 5 bases; nucleotides outside the gene matches: 15. CDR1 SGHVS and CDR2 FNYEAQ come from the germline V gene. The CDR3 is 17 residues long. CDR3 sequence reads: CASSPGSWGLVLDTQYF. The CDR3 DNA is TGTGCCAGCAGCCCTGGATCGTGGGGACTAGTTCTAGATACGCAGTATTTT.